A single sample gave rise to the 19 T cell receptor beta chains below, sequenced in a study of STAT5B mutations in CD4+ large granular lymphocyte leukemia. Assay: immunoSEQ multiplex PCR; the TCRdb copy retains only in-frame clones and omits some. The sample holds tens of thousands of clones; roughly 81% are singletons and the top ten take less than 4%. The material sequenced was CD4+ T cells from blood buffy coats. The receptors were sampled from a human donor in good health.

The chain joins TRBV7-6 to TRBJ2-1; 9 nucleotides agree with TRBD2. The CDR3 extends over 17 amino acids. Losses at the gene ends were 1 base for V and 2 bases for J; bases not matched to a gene: 6. The germline V gene has CDR1 SGHVS and CDR2 FNYEAQ. DNA for the CDR3: TGTGCCAGCAGCTTAGAGTCTAGCGGGACCCCCTACAATGAGCAGTTCTTC. This translates into CASSLESSGTPYNEQFF.

This chain joins TRBV6-1 and TRBJ2-3, with D maybe TRBD2 (5 bases). Germline V gene data show CDR1 as MNHNS and CDR2 as SASEGT. Trimming took 1 base from V and 4 from J, leaving 12 bases between them. The CDR3 totals 15 residues. CDR3 loop: CASSEEWRTSDTQYF. CDR3 bases: TGTGCCAGCAGTGAAGAATGGAGGACGTCAGATACGCAGTATTTT.

This rearrangement joins TRBV5-6 to TRBJ2-7, with a tentative D call TRBD1 (6 bases). Germline values: CDR1 SGHDT, CDR2 YYEEEE. The ends were cut back, 3 bases at V and 3 bases at J, with 13 bases in the middle. The CDR3 covers 14 residues. CDR3 amino acids: CASSSQGRGYEQYF. CDR3 bases: TGTGCCAGCAGCTCACAGGGTCGAGGCTACGAGCAGTACTTC. Variable domain in full (rest from reference TRBV5-6 and TRBJ2-7): DAGVTQSPTHLIKTRGQQVTLRCSPKSGHDTVSWYQQALGQGPQFIFQYYEEEERQRGNFPDRFSGHQFPNYSSELNVNALLLGDSALYLCASSSQGRGYEQYFGPGTRLTVT.

This chain links TRBV2 with TRBJ2-1; no clear D gene. Trimming removed 4 bases from V and 7 bases from J, with 14 bases in between. Germline values: CDR1 SNHLY, CDR2 FYNNEI. CDR3 length equals 14 residues. The CDR3 DNA reads as TGTGCCAGCAGTGTGTTGGTGGGGAAGAATGAGCAGTTCTTC. Residues: CASSVLVGKNEQFF.

This clone was detected a few times. The gene calls are TRBV28 and TRBJ2-2; no definite D call. This CDR3 spans 12 amino acids. V lost 2 bases and J lost 9, with 7 bases in between. The germline CDR1 and CDR2 sequences are MDHEN and SYDVKM. The CDR3 spells CASSLATWELFF. The CDR3 nucleotides read TGTGCCAGCAGTTTAGCTACCTGGGAGCTGTTTTTT. The full variable domain, rest sourced from reference TRBV28 and TRBJ2-2, is DVKVTQSSRYLVKRTGEKVFLECVQDMDHENMFWYRQDPGLGLRLIYFSYDVKMKEKGDIPEGYSVSREKKERFSLILESASTNQTSMYLCASSLATWELFFGEGSRLTVL.

This chain joins TRBV13 and TRBJ2-7; tentatively, D is TRBD2 (6 bases). V lost 3 bases and J lost 3, with 12 bases in between. The germline gives CDR1 PRHDT, CDR2 FYEKMQ (reference sequence). The length of the CDR3 is 14 residues. The CDR3 loop is CASSFRDWHYEQYF. The CDR3 bases are TGTGCCAGCAGCTTCCGGGACTGGCACTACGAGCAGTACTTC.

This chain connects TRBV4-1 to TRBJ2-1; D may be TRBD1 or TRBD2 (6 bases each). This CDR3 has 16 residues. Per germline, CDR1 MGHRA and CDR2 YSYEKL. V shed 3 bases and J shed 5 bases, with 17 bases lying between them. CDR3 sequence reads: CASSHHVRGADNEQFF. The DNA for the CDR3 is TGCGCCAGCAGCCACCACGTGAGGGGGGCCGACAATGAGCAGTTCTTC.

V gene TRBV10-3 combines with J gene TRBJ1-1; the D is unclear. This CDR3 is built from 12 residues. The V and J ends lost 3 bases and 6 bases respectively, with 8 bases between them. Per germline, CDR1 ENHRY and CDR2 SYGVKD. The CDR3 sequence is CAISDSRAEAFF. In DNA, the CDR3 is TGTGCCATCAGTGATTCACGGGCTGAAGCTTTCTTT.

V and J are TRBV30 and TRBJ1-1; D is uncertain. The germline gives CDR1 GTSNPN, CDR2 SVGIG (reference sequence). The V end was cut by 2 bases, the J end by 1 base, with 8 bases between. CDR3 length: 13 amino acids. CDR3 amino acids: CAWSSQRNTEAFF. CDR3 DNA sequence: TGTGCCTGGAGTTCCCAGAGGAACACTGAAGCTTTCTTT.

The chain is built from TRBV2 and TRBJ2-7; 9 bases are a match to TRBD1. Trimming removed 6 bases from V and 4 bases from J; junction bases left unmatched: 7. The V gene's germline CDR1 is SNHLY and CDR2 FYNNEI. This CDR3 spans 14 amino acids. CDR3 in amino acids: CASRADRGAYEQYF. The DNA for the CDR3 is TGTGCCAGCAGGGCGGACAGGGGCGCTTACGAGCAGTACTTC.

The table lists this clone with a few counts. The chain is built from TRBV7-3 and TRBJ2-7; D possibly uses TRBD1 or TRBD2 (5 bases each). Germline loops: CDR1 SGHTA, CDR2 FQGTGA. Trimming left V 3 bases short and J 6 bases short, with 9 bases between. The CDR3 runs 12 residues. This CDR3 is CASSLRGGEQYF. The CDR3 DNA reads TGTGCCAGCAGCTTGAGGGGCGGCGAGCAGTACTTC.

The chain recombines TRBV5-6 with TRBJ2-6; D ambiguous. Looked up from germline, CDR1 is SGHDT and CDR2 is YYEEEE. The CDR3 is 14 residues long. Deletions cut 6 bases from V and 1 base from J, with 8 bases between. CDR3 loop: CASTSRSGANVLTF. The CDR3 DNA reads as TGTGCCAGCACCTCCAGGTCTGGGGCCAACGTCCTGACTTTC.

The chain uses TRBV6-5 and TRBJ1-1, with 8 bases matching TRBD1. Germline lookup yields CDR1 MNHEY and CDR2 SVGAGI. V gave up 4 bases and J gave up 4 bases; unmatched junction bases: 5. The CDR3 length is 14 residues. CDR3 sequence (DNA): TGTGCCAGCAGTTCTTGGACAGGGTTCACTGAAGCTTTCTTT. It is translated as CASSSWTGFTEAFF.

This clone has more than one count but fewer than ten. The chain uses TRBV7-2 and TRBJ1-5; D gene uncertain. V was clipped by 2 bases and J by 0 bases, with 8 bases between them. Germline V gene data show CDR1 as SGHTA and CDR2 as FQGNSA. CDR3 length equals 15 residues. The CDR3 DNA is TGTGCCAGCAGCTTAAGTCGGGATAGCAATCAGCCCCAGCATTTT. Its translation is CASSLSRDSNQPQHF.

The V gene is TRBV11-1, the J gene TRBJ2-1, with TRBD2 matching 7 bases. The V segment lost 1 base and the J segment 2 bases; nucleotides outside the gene matches: 11. This CDR3 is 18 amino acids long. Germline V gene sequence: CDR1 SGHAT, CDR2 FQDESV (reference sequence). The CDR3 DNA reads TGTGCCAGCAGCTTAGAGCGCTTCGGGACTATTACCTACAATGAGCAGTTCTTC. Amino acid sequence: CASSLERFGTITYNEQFF.

The V and J genes are TRBV30 and TRBJ1-6; D is uncertain. Trimming left V 1 base short and J 7 bases short, with 11 bases between. Germline CDR1 reads GTSNPN; CDR2 reads SVGIG (reference sequence). There are 14 residues in the CDR3. The DNA for the CDR3 is TGTGCCTGGAGTGGTAACAGTAAAAATTCACCCCTCCACTTT. The encoded protein is CAWSGNSKNSPLHF.

This clone has more than one count but fewer than ten. The rearrangement uses TRBV5-1 and TRBJ1-2; 7 bases are a match to TRBD1. This CDR3 contains 16 residues. Germline lookup yields CDR1 SGHRS and CDR2 YFSETQ. With 1 base clipped from V and 8 bases from J, the junction kept 14 bases outside the gene matches. The DNA for the CDR3 is TGCGCCAGCAGCTTGCGACAGGGAGGGGACGGGACGGGCTACACCTTC. Encoded protein: CASSLRQGGDGTGYTF.

V and J are TRBV7-2 and TRBJ2-1; the match to TRBD2 covers 9 bases. The V gene end was trimmed by 1 base and the J gene end by 6 bases; junction bases not matched to a gene: 10. The CDR3 is 17 amino acids. From germline, CDR1 is SGHTA and CDR2 FQGNSA. CDR3 DNA: TGTGCCAGCAGCTTAGTGATCCTAGCGGGGAGTGGCAATGAGCAGTTCTTC. Encoded protein: CASSLVILAGSGNEQFF.

V usage is TRBV11-1 and J usage is TRBJ1-1; the D is unclear. Germline V CDR1 and CDR2: SGHAT, FQDESV (reference sequence). The CDR3 covers 14 residues. The V gene lost 5 bases and the J gene lost 4 bases, with 14 bases spanning the gap. Written as DNA, the CDR3 is TGTGCCAGCAGCGAGCCCTCCCCGAGCACTGAAGCTTTCTTT. Protein product: CASSEPSPSTEAFF.